These T cell receptor beta chains were read from a single sample in a study of blood T cell repertoires in COVID-19. The data were produced by immunoSEQ multiplex PCR, yet TCRdb's version contains in-frame clones alone and is incomplete. The table records roughly 260,000 clones, approximately 86% of them present only once. The specimen was peripheral blood. These receptors came from a young woman with acute or convalescent COVID-19. The CDR3 runs from the conserved cysteine through the conserved F or W. A D gene is named only where the DNA matches it firmly. Size values are once, few and many counts, or a class for expanded clones, and some rows have none.

>TRBV7-2|-|-|TRBJ2-5
CASSMGLVETQYF
TGTGCCAGCAGCATGGGACTTGTGGAGACCCAGTACTTC
>TRBV24-1|TRBD1|-|TRBJ2-3
CATSDPGGADTQYF
TGTGCCACCAGTGATCCAGGGGGCGCAGATACGCAGTATTTT
>TRBV29-1|-|few|TRBJ2-5
CSVAVASGQETQYF
TGCAGCGTTGCGGTAGCGAGCGGCCAAGAGACCCAGTACTTC
>TRBV6-2/TRBV6-3|-|-|TRBJ2-2
CASSWTDNTGELFF
TGTGCCAGCAGTTGGACAGACAACACCGGGGAGCTGTTTTTT
>TRBV19|TRBD1|few|TRBJ1-5
CASSISPRTGRSQPQHF
TGTGCCAGTAGTATCAGCCCTCGGACAGGGCGAAGTCAGCCCCAGCATTTT
>TRBV6-2/TRBV6-3|TRBD1|-|TRBJ2-2
CASSRGDRATGELFF
TGTGCCAGCAGCCGCGGGGACAGGGCCACCGGGGAGCTGTTTTTT
>TRBV19|-|-|TRBJ1-1
CASSISPARANTEAFF
TGTGCCAGTAGTATCTCCCCCGCCAGGGCGAACACTGAAGCTTTCTTT
>TRBV27|TRBD1|-|TRBJ2-3
CASMVGVGTEADTQYF
TGTGCCAGCATGGTCGGAGTCGGGACAGAAGCAGATACGCAGTATTTT
>TRBV4-3|TRBD2|few|TRBJ2-7
CASSPGRAGYEQYF
TGCGCCAGCAGCCCCGGGAGGGCCGGGTACGAGCAGTACTTC
>TRBV5-1|TRBD1|-|TRBJ1-1
CASSVEYLGTGLTEAFF
TGCGCCAGCAGCGTTGAATATCTCGGGACAGGGCTCACTGAAGCTTTCTTT
>TRBV6-5|TRBD1|-|TRBJ2-7
CASSYGTGGTEQYF
TGTGCCAGCAGTTACGGGACAGGGGGCACCGAGCAGTACTTC
>TRBV6-5|-|-|TRBJ1-1
CASRTPGAGTEAFF
TGTGCCAGCAGAACCCCAGGGGCTGGCACTGAAGCTTTCTTT